This is a list of T cell receptor beta chains from one sample in a study of T-cell memory formation after mild COVID-19. A single record per CDR3 protein comes from TCRdb applying MiXCR to the 5' RACE reads. The sample lists fewer than 350,000 distinct CDR3 sequences, about a sixth occurring once. The source material was PBMCs or a T cell subset sorted from them (not recorded which). The receptor source for this set is a man aged 18 to 30 who had mild COVID-19 (a few samples of this study predate the infection). Cell type and time point are not known. Each CDR3 is given with its conserved first and last residue. The D gene is left open where the match is weak. A row's size may be missing; if present it is once, few, many or a size class.

d_call	clone_size	v_call	j_call	cdr3_aa	cdr3_nt
.	few	TRBV5-1	TRBJ2-1	CASSLDRSDEQFF	TGCGCCAGCAGCCTAGACAGGTCCGATGAGCAGTTCTTC
.	.	TRBV11-1	TRBJ1-2	CASSRTQSGYTF	TGTGCCAGCAGCCGTACTCAATCCGGCTACACCTTC
.	few	TRBV7-8	TRBJ1-5	CASSSLLDQPQHF	TGTGCCAGCAGCTCGCTCTTGGATCAGCCCCAGCATTTT
.	few	TRBV4-3	TRBJ2-5	CASSARGQQETQYF	TGCGCCAGCAGCGCCCGGGGCCAACAAGAGACCCAGTACTTC
.	many	TRBV12-3/TRBV12-4	TRBJ2-3	CASNPPGGQHTDTQYF	TGTGCCAGTAATCCTCCCGGCGGACAGCACACAGATACGCAGTATTTT
.	.	TRBV12-3/TRBV12-4	TRBJ1-1	CASSSGLLRTEAFF	TGTGCCAGCAGTTCGGGTTTGCTCCGCACTGAAGCTTTCTTT
.	few	TRBV1	TRBJ1-1	CTSSQPLGTEAFF	TGCACCAGCAGCCAACCGCTTGGCACTGAAGCTTTCTTT
.	many	TRBV12-3/TRBV12-4	TRBJ1-1	CASSLQGATEAFF	TGTGCCAGCAGCCTACAGGGCGCCACTGAAGCTTTCTTT
.	many	TRBV10-3	TRBJ2-2	CAISEGANTGELFF	TGTGCCATCAGTGAGGGGGCGAACACCGGGGAGCTGTTTTTT
.	.	TRBV5-1	TRBJ1-1	CASRFRDMGTEAFF	TGCGCCAGCAGATTTCGGGACATGGGCACTGAAGCTTTCTTT
.	.	TRBV20-1	TRBJ1-1	CSASDVNTEAFF	TGCAGTGCTAGTGATGTTAACACTGAAGCTTTCTTT
.	.	TRBV12-3/TRBV12-4	TRBJ1-1	CASSSWTTGRGNESFF	TGTGCCAGCAGTTCCTGGACCACCGGGCGGGGGAATGAATCTTTCTTT
.	.	TRBV29-1	TRBJ1-5	CSAGEVSTQHF	TGCAGCGCGGGGGAGGTTTCGACCCAGCATTTT
.	.	TRBV5-8	TRBJ1-1	CASSFISTGYTEAFF	TGTGCCAGCAGCTTTATAAGTACAGGGTACACTGAAGCTTTCTTT
.	.	TRBV7-3	TRBJ2-3	CASRLDQGRTDTQYF	TGTGCCAGCAGGCTCGATCAGGGCCGCACAGATACGCAGTATTTT
.	few	TRBV29-1	TRBJ1-3	CSLLTADTIYF	TGCAGCCTACTTACAGCGGACACCATATATTTT
.	few	TRBV7-3	TRBJ2-1	CASSLTSANEQFF	TGTGCCAGCAGCTTAACGTCCGCAAATGAGCAGTTCTTC
TRBD1	once	TRBV9	TRBJ1-4	CASSVAGGSPNEKLFF	TGTGCCAGCAGCGTGGCAGGGGGCTCCCCTAATGAAAAACTGTTTTTT
TRBD1	many	TRBV5-1	TRBJ2-3	CASSIQGVPDTQYF	TGCGCCAGCAGCATTCAGGGGGTCCCAGATACGCAGTATTTT
.	few	TRBV5-6	TRBJ1-5	CASSLGGLSNQPQHF	TGTGCCAGCAGCTTGGGGGGGCTGAGCAATCAGCCCCAGCATTTT
.	.	TRBV7-7	TRBJ2-5	CASSLQRRETQYF	TGTGCTAGCAGCTTGCAGCGTAGGGAGACCCAGTACTTC
.	.	TRBV20-1	TRBJ1-1	CSAGRDPDTEAFF	TGCAGTGCGGGCAGGGACCCCGACACTGAAGCTTTCTTT
TRBD1	few	TRBV20-1	TRBJ2-7	CSARGGTGVAYEQYF	TGCAGTGCTAGAGGGGGGACAGGGGTGGCCTACGAGCAGTACTTC
.	.	TRBV5-1	TRBJ2-3	CASSPLSERRTDTQYF	TGCGCCAGCAGCCCCCTAAGCGAGCGGCGCACAGATACGCAGTATTTT
.	few	TRBV2	TRBJ2-7	CASSPSGYEQYF	TGTGCCAGCAGCCCTTCAGGCTACGAGCAGTACTTC
.	.	TRBV28	TRBJ2-4	CASRTSKMGIQYF	TGTGCCAGCAGAACTTCGAAGATGGGCATTCAGTACTTC
.	.	TRBV5-1	TRBJ2-5	CASSLVGTLRETQYF	TGCGCCAGCAGCTTGGTGGGGACGCTCCGAGAGACCCAGTACTTC
.	few	TRBV12-3/TRBV12-4	TRBJ1-2	CANLGEGKYTF	TGTGCCAACCTGGGGGAGGGGAAGTACACCTTC
.	.	TRBV5-5	TRBJ1-2	CASSPTGQVYYGYTF	TGTGCCAGCAGCCCGACGGGCCAGGTCTACTATGGCTACACCTTC
.	once	TRBV20-1	TRBJ1-2	CSARSTAEGYTF	TGCAGTGCTAGATCGACAGCGGAAGGCTACACCTTC
.	few	TRBV10-3	TRBJ2-3	CAISGSKSTQYF	TGTGCCATCAGTGGTTCGAAAAGTACGCAGTATTTT
.	many	TRBV7-2	TRBJ1-5	CASSLEGSSNQPQHF	TGTGCCAGCAGCTTAGAGGGCTCAAGCAATCAGCCCCAGCATTTT
TRBD2	few	TRBV15	TRBJ2-3	CATSRGLAVTDTQYF	TGTGCCACCAGCAGGGGACTAGCTGTCACAGATACGCAGTATTTT
.	.	TRBV5-1	TRBJ2-3	CASSVDPAGTDTQYF	TGCGCCAGCAGCGTAGACCCAGCCGGCACAGATACGCAGTATTTT
.	.	TRBV3-1	TRBJ2-3	CASCARGTDTQYF	TGTGCCAGCTGTGCCCGGGGGACAGATACGCAGTATTTT
.	few	TRBV4-1	TRBJ1-1	CASSQGSNLMNTEAFF	TGCGCCAGCAGCCAAGGTTCAAATCTCATGAACACTGAAGCTTTCTTT
.	.	TRBV30	TRBJ2-3	CAWKWTGTDTQYF	TGTGCCTGGAAGTGGACAGGCACAGATACGCAGTATTTT
.	.	TRBV5-1	TRBJ2-3	CASSLAGQGVTDTQYF	TGCGCCAGCAGCTTGGCCGGTCAGGGCGTAACAGATACGCAGTATTTT
.	few	TRBV9	TRBJ1-1	CASSVRGGDTEAFF	TGTGCCAGCAGCGTACGGGGGGGTGACACTGAAGCTTTCTTT
.	.	TRBV30	TRBJ2-2	CAWDRSLNTGELFF	TGTGCCTGGGACAGAAGCCTGAACACCGGGGAGCTGTTTTTT
.	many	TRBV4-2	TRBJ2-7	CASSQEGAYRSSYEQYF	TGTGCCAGCAGCCAAGAAGGTGCCTACCGAAGCTCCTACGAGCAGTACTTC
.	.	TRBV6-1	TRBJ1-1	CASSEAGTDTEAFF	TGTGCCAGCAGTGAAGCAGGCACGGACACTGAAGCTTTCTTT
.	few	TRBV6-5	TRBJ1-2	CASSYSRASLYGYTF	TGTGCCAGCAGTTATTCCAGGGCCAGTCTCTATGGCTACACCTTC
.	few	TRBV10-3	TRBJ2-5	CAISELAEETQYF	TGTGCCATCAGCGAACTAGCTGAAGAGACCCAGTACTTC
TRBD1	.	TRBV5-1	TRBJ1-2	CASSLAGQRTF	TGCGCCAGCAGCTTGGCGGGACAGCGCACCTTC
TRBD2	.	TRBV7-8	TRBJ2-1	CASSLDAVVGRGGSSYNEQFF	TGTGCCAGCAGCTTAGACGCTGTAGTAGGGCGGGGAGGGAGCTCCTACAATGAGCAGTTCTTC
TRBD1	.	TRBV2	TRBJ1-1	CASLQSPQGVAFF	TGTGCCAGCTTACAGAGCCCGCAGGGGGTGGCTTTCTTT
.	many	TRBV7-8	TRBJ2-3	CASSSQEDTQYF	TGTGCCAGCAGCAGCCAGGAGGATACGCAGTATTTT